This TCR beta chain was obtained from a study of control samples from healthy donors and cancer patients (dated by TCRdb to the early 2020s). Regarding this clone: There is no known antigen for this receptor. No qualities accompany the bases; no much larger clone lies one base away.

Libraries were made using the immunoSEQ multiplex PCR assay. TCRdb re-hosts the immuneACCESS table, in-frame sequences only. Its copies lack some clones; in the studies checked, an unresolved V gene accounts for under half of them, and the cause for the rest is not known. In this sample the table shows about 100,000 clones, approximately 84% of which occur a single time. The ten top clones hold more than 15% of the sample. Including the terminal cysteine and phenylalanine, the CDR3 comprises 14 residues. Only the CDR3 DNA stays, 42 bases, in frame from base 1. A distance of 13 bases separates the germline ends of V and J, which lose 3 bases and 8 bases respectively. From a lookup of the germline V gene, CDR1 and CDR2 are WSHSY and SAAADI.

The sequence came from a woman between 50 and 59 years old in good health. Sequences were obtained from blood. The chain is assembled from TRBV10-2 and TRBJ1-4; 6 matching bases give a weak D call of TRBD1. The DNA reads TGCGCCAGCAGTGACCAAGGGGGGAAGGAAAAACTGTTTTTT. This gives the protein CASSDQGGKEKLFF.